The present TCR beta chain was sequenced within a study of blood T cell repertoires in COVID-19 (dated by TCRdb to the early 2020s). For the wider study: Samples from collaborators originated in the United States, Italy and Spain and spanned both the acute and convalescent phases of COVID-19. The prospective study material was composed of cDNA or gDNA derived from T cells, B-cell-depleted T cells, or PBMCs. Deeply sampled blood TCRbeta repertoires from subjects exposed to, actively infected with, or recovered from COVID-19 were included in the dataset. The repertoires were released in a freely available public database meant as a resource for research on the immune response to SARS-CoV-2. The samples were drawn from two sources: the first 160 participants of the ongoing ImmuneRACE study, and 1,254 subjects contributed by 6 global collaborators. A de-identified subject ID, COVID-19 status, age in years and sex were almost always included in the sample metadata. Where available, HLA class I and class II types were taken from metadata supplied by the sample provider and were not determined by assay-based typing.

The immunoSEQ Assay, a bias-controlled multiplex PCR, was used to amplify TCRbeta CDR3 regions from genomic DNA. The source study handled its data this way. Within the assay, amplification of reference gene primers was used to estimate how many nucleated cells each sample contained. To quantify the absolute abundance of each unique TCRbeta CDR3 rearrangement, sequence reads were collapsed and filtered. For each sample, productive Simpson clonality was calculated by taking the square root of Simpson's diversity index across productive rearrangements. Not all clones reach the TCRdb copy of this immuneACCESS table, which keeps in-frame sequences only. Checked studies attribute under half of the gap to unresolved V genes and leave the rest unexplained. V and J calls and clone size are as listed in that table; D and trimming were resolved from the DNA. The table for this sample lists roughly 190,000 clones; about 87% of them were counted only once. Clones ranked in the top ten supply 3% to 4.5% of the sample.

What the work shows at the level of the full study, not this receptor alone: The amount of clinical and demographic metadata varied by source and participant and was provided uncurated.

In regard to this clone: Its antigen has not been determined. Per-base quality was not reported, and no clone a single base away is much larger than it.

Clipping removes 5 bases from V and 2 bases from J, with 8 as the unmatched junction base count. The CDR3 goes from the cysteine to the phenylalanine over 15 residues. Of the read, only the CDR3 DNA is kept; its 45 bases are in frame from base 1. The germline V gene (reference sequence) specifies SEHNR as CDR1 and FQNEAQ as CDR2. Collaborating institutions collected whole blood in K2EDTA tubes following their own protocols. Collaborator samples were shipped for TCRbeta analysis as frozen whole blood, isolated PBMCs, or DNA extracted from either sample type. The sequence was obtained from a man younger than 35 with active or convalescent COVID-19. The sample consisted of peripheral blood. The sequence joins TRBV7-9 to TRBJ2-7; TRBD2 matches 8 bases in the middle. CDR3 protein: CASSPPGLGTYEQYF. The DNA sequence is TGTGCCAGCAGCCCCCCGGGACTAGGGACCTACGAGCAGTACTTC.